The T cell receptor beta chain described here comes from a study of OX40 agonist ivuxolimab in advanced cancers. Germline V gene lookup returns CDR1 SGHNT and CDR2 YYREEE (reference sequence). This CDR3 is built from 14 residues. With 0 bases removed from V and 6 bases from J, the gap between germline ends came to 12 bases. Method: immunoSEQ multiplex PCR; TCRdb's copy keeps in-frame clones and lacks some. Here the sample spans fewer than 95,000 clones, roughly four fifths being singletons. General observations from the study: Some patients who did not respond also had low normalized T-cell clonal expansion.

As for this clone: What it recognizes is unknown.

The rearrangement links TRBV5-4 to TRBJ1-2, with D unclear. The sequence was obtained from an adult with an advanced solid tumor such as melanoma, head and neck, liver or kidney cancer. Sequenced material: CD4+ or CD8+ T cells sorted from blood, taken in a trial of the OX40 agonist ivuxolimab. The DNA for the CDR3 is TGTGCCAGCAGCTTGGGGGAGGGTAGAGATGGCTACACCTTC. Residues: CASSLGEGRDGYTF.